This T cell receptor beta chain appears in the sequencing data of a study of T-cell reconstitution after alpha-beta-depleted transplantation in children. V lost 4 bases to trimming and J lost 2 bases, with 14 bases between them. Looked up from germline, CDR1 is GTSNPN and CDR2 is SVGIG (reference sequence). The CDR3 is 15 amino acids. For TCRbeta, the library was prepared with unique molecular identifiers. MiXCR was run by TCRdb on the PCR reads, yielding one entry per CDR3 protein. The sample records fewer than 200,000 distinct CDR3 sequences, about 6.8% being singletons. The rearrangement links TRBV30 to TRBJ2-2; possible D gene TRBD2, 5 bases. The receptor comes from a human donor who donated a stem cell graft to a child with Wiskott-Aldrich syndrome. The source material was PBMCs from the stem cell graft donor, sampled from the stem cell graft. CDR3 nucleotide sequence: TGTGCCTGGATATCGGCTAGCTCCAACACCGGGGAGCTGTTTTTT. Translating gives CAWISASSNTGELFF.